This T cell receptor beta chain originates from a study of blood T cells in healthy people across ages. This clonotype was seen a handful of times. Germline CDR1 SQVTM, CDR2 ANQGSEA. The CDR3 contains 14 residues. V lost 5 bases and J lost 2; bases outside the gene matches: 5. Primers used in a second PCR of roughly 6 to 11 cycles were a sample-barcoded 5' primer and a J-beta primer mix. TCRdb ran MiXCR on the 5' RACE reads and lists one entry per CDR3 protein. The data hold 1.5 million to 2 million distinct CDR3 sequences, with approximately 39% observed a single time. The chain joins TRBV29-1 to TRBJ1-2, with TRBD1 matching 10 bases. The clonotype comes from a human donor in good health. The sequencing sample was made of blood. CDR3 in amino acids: CSVRQGAGNYGYTF. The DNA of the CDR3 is TGCAGCGTTCGACAGGGGGCTGGAAACTATGGCTACACCTTC.